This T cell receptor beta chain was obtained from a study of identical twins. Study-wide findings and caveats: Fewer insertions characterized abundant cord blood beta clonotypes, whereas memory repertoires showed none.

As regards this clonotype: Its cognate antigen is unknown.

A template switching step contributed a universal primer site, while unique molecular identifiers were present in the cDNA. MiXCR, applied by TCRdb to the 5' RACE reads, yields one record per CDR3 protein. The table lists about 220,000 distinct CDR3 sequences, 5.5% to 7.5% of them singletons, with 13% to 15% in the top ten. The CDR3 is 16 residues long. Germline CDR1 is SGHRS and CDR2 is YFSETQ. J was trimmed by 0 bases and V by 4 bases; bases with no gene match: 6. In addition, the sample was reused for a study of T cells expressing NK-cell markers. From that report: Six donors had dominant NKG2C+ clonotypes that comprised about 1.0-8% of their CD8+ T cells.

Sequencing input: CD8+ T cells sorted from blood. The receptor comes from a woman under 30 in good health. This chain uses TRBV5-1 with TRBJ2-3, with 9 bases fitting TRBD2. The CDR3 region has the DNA TGCGCCAGCAGCGGTTATAGCGGGGGAAGCACAGATACGCAGTATTTT. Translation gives CASSGYSGGSTDTQYF.